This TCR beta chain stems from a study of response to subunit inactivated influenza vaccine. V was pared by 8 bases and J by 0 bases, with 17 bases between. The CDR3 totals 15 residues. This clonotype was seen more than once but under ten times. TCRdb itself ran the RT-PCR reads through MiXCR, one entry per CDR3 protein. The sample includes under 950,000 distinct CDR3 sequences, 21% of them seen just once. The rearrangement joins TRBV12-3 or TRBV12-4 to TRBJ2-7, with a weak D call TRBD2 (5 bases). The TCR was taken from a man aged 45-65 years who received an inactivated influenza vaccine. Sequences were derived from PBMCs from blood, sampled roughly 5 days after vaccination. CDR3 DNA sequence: TGTGCCAGCGTAAGTGGCGGAGGCGACTCCTACGAGCAGTACTTC. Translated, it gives CASVSGGGDSYEQYF.